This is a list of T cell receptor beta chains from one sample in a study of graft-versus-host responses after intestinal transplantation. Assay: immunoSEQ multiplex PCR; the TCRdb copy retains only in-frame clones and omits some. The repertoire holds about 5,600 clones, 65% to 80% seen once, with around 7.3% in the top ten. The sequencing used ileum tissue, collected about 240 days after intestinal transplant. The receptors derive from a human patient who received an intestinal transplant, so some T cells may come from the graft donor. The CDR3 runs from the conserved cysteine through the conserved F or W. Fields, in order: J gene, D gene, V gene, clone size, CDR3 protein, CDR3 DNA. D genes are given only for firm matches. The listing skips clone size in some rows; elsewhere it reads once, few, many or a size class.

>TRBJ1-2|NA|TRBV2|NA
CASSGVENYGYTF
TGTGCCAGCAGTGGGGTTGAGAACTATGGCTACACCTTC
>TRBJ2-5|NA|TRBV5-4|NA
CASSLSGGKETQYF
TGTGCCAGCAGCTTGAGCGGAGGCAAAGAGACCCAGTACTTC
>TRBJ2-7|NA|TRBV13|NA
CASSIGTAYEQYF
TGTGCCAGCAGCATAGGGACTGCCTACGAGCAGTACTTC
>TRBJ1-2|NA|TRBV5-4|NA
CASSLSFVDRKGGHYGYTF
TGTGCCAGCAGCTTGAGCTTCGTTGACAGGAAGGGAGGGCACTATGGCTACACCTTC
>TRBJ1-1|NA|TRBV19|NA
CASSISSTGYTGAFF
TGTGCCAGTAGTATTTCCTCGACAGGTTACACTGGAGCTTTCTTT
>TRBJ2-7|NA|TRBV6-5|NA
CASSEWGGSYEQYF
TGTGCCAGCAGTGAGTGGGGAGGCTCCTACGAGCAGTACTTC
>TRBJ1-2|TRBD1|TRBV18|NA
CASSRDRRDYGYTF
TGTGCCAGCTCTCGGGACAGGAGGGACTATGGCTACACCTTC
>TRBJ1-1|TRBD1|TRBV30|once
CAWGTGLNTEAFF
TGTGCCTGGGGGACAGGGCTGAACACTGAAGCTTTCTTT
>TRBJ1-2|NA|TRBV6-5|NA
CASSYWGTSDGYTF
TGTGCCAGCAGTTACTGGGGGACATCGGATGGCTACACCTTC
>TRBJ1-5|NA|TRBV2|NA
CASSGGLTEPQHF
TGTGCCAGCAGTGGGGGCCTGACGGAGCCCCAGCATTTT
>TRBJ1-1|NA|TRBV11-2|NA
CASSLDRGTEAFF
TGTGCCAGCAGCTTAGACAGGGGCACTGAAGCTTTCTTT
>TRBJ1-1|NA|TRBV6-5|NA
CASSRLGIYTEAFF
TGTGCCAGCTCCCGGCTGGGCATTTACACTGAAGCTTTCTTT
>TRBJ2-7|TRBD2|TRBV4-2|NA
CASSQDRAELAGVEQYF
TGTGCCAGCAGCCAAGATCGGGCGGAACTAGCGGGGGTCGAGCAGTACTTC
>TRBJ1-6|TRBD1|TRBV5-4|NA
CASSQDETGTGSSPLHF
TGTGCCAGCAGCCAAGACGAAACAGGGACAGGGTCTTCGCCCCTCCACTTT
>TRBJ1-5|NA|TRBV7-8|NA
CASSRQDGSNQPQHF
TGTGCCAGCAGCCGACAGGATGGCAGCAATCAGCCCCAGCATTTT
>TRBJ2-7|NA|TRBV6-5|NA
CASSDSVTYEQYF
TGTGCCAGCAGTGACAGCGTTACCTACGAGCAGTACTTC
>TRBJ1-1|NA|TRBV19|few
CASSGRGWGNTEAFF
TGTGCCAGTAGTGGGAGGGGATGGGGAAACACTGAAGCTTTCTTT
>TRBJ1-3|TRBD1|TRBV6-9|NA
CASSWTGGSGNTIYF
TGTGCCAGCAGTTGGACAGGAGGCTCTGGAAACACCATATATTTT